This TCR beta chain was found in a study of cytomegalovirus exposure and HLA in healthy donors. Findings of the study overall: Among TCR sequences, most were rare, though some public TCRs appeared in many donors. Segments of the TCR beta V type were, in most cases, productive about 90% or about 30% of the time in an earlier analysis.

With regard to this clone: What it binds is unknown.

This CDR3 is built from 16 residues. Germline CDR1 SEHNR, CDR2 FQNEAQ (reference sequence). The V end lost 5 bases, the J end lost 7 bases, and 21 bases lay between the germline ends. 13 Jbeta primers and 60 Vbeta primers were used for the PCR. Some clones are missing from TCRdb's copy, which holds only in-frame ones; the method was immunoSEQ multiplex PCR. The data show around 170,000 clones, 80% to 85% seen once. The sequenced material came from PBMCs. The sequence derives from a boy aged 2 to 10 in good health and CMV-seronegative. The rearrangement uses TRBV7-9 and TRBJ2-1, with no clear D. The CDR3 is CASSPLVLVIDNEQFF. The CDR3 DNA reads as TGTGCCAGCAGCCCTCTTGTCCTCGTAATAGATAATGAGCAGTTCTTC.